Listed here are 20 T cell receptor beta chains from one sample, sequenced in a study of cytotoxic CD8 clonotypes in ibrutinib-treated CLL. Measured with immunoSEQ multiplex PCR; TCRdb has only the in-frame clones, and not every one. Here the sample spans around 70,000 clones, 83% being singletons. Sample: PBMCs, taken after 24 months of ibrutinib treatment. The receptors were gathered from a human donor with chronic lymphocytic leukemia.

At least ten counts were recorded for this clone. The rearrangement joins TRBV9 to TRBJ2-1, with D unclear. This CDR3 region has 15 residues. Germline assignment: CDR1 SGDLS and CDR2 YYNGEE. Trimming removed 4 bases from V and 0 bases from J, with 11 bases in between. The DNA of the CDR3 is TGTGCCAGCAGCATTGGCGTAAGCTCCTACAATGAGCAGTTCTTC. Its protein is CASSIGVSSYNEQFF.

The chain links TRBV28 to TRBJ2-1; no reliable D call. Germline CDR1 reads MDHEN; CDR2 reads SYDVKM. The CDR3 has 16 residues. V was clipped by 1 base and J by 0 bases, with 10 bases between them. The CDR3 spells CASSLYGWSSYNEQFF. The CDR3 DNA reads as TGTGCCAGCAGTTTATACGGGTGGAGCTCCTACAATGAGCAGTTCTTC.

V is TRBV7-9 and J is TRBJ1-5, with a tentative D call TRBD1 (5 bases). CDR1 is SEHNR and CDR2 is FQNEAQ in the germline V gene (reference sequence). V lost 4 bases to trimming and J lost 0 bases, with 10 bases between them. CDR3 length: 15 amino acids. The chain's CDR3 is CASSSVGGSNQPQHF. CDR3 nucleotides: TGTGCCAGCAGCTCCGTCGGGGGTAGCAATCAGCCCCAGCATTTT.

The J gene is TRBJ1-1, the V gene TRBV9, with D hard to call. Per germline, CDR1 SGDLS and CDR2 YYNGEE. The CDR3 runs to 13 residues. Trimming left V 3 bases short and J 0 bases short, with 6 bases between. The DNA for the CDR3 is TGTGCCAGCAGCGCCTACATGAACACTGAAGCTTTCTTT. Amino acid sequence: CASSAYMNTEAFF.

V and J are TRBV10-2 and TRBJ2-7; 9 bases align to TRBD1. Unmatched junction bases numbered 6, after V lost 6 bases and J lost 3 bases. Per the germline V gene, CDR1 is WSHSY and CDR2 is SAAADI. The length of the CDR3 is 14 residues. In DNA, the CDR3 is TGCGCCAGCAGCGAGACAGGGGGTTACTACGAGCAGTACTTC. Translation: CASSETGGYYEQYF.

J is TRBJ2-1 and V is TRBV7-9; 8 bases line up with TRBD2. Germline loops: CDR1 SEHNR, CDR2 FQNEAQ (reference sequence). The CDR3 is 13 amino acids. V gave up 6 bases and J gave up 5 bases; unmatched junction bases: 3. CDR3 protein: CASRPLADNEQFF. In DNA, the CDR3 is TGTGCCAGCAGACCACTAGCGGACAATGAGCAGTTCTTC.

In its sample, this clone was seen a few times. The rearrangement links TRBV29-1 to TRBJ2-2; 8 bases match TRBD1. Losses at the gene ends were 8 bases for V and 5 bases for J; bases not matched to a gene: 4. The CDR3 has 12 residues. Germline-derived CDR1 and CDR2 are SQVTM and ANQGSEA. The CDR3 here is CSTRQGTGELFF. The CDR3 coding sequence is TGCAGCACCCGACAGGGGACCGGGGAGCTGTTTTTT.

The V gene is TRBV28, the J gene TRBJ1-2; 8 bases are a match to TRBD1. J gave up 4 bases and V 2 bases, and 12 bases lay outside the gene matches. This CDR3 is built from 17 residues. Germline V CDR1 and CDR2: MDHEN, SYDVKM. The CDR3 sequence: CASSLGYGDRSLYGYTF. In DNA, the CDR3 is TGTGCCAGCAGTTTAGGCTATGGGGACAGGAGCCTCTATGGCTACACCTTC.

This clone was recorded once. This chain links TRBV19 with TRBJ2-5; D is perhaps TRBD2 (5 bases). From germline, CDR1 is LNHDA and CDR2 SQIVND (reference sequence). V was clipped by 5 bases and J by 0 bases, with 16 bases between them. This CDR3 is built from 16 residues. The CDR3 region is CASSPYRDSDQETQYF. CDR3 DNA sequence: TGTGCCAGTAGTCCCTACCGGGATTCGGACCAAGAGACCCAGTACTTC. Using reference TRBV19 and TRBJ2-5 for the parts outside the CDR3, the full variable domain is DGGITQSPKYLFRKEGQNVTLSCEQNLNHDAMYWYRQDPGQGLRLIYYSQIVNDFQKGDIAEGYSVSREKKESFPLTVTSAQKNPTAFYLCASSPYRDSDQETQYFGPGTRLLVL.

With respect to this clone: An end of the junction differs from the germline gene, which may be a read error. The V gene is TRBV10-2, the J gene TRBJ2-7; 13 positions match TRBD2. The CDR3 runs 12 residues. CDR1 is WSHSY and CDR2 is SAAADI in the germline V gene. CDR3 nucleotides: TGCGCCAGCAGTGAGGGGACTAGCGGGGAAGGTTTC. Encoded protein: CASSEGTSGEGF.

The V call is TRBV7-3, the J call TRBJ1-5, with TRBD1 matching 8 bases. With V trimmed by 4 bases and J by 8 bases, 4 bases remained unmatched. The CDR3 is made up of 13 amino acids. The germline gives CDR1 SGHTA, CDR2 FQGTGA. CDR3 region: CASSSQTGEPQHF. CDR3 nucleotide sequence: TGTGCCAGCAGCTCACAGACAGGGGAGCCCCAGCATTTT.

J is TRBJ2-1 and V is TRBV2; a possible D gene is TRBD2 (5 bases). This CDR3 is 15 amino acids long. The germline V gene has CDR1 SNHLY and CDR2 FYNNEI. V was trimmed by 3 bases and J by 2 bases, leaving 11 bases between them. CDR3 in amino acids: CASSDLDLAYNEQFF. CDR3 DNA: TGTGCCAGCAGTGACTTGGACTTAGCCTACAATGAGCAGTTCTTC.

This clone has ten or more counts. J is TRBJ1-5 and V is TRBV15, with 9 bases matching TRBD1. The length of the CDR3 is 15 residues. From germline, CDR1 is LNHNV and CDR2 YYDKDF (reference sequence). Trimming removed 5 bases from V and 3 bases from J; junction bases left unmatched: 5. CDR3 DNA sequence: TGTGCCACCAGCGGACAGGGGAAGGTCAATCAGCCCCAGCATTTT. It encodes CATSGQGKVNQPQHF.

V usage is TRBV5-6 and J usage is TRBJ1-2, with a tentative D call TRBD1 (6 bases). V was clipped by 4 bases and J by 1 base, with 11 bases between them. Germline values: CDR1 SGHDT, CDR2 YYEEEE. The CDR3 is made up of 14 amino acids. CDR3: CASSLGGRNYGYTF. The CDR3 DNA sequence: TGTGCCAGCAGCCTAGGGGGTCGTAACTATGGCTACACCTTC.

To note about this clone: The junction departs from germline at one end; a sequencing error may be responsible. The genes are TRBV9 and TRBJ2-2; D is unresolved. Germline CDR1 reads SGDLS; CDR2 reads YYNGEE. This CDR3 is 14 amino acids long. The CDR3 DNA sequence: TGTGCCAGCAGCGAGGCCGTGAACGCCGGGGAGCTGTTTTTT. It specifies CASSEAVNAGELFF.

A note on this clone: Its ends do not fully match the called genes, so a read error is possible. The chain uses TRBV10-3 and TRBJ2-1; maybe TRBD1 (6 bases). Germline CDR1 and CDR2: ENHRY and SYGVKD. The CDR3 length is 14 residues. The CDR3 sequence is CASSYQGPYNEQFF. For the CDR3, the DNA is TGTGCCAGCAGTTACCAGGGGCCGTACAATGAGCAGTTCTTC.

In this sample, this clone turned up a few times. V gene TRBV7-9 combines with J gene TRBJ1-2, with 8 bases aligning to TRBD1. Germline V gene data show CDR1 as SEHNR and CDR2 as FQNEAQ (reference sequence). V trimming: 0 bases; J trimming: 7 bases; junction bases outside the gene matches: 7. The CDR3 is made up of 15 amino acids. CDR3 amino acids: CASSLARTGLSGYTF. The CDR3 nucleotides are TGTGCCAGCAGCTTAGCCAGGACAGGGTTAAGTGGCTACACCTTC.

CDR3 in DNA: TGTGCCAGCAGCGTATCTACCGGGACAGGGGGCGCGGAGCAGTACTTC. This codes for CASSVSTGTGGAEQYF. This chain joins TRBV9 and TRBJ2-7, with 12 bases that match TRBD1. The CDR3 has 16 amino acids. V lost 1 base to trimming and J lost 7 bases; unmatched junction nucleotides: 9. Germline V gives CDR1 SGDLS, CDR2 YYNGEE.

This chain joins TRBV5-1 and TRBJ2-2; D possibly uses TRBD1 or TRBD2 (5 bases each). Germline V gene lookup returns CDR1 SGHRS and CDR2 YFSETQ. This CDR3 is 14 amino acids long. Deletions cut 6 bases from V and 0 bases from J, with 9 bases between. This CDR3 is CASTLGANTGELFF. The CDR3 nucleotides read TGCGCCAGCACCCTGGGGGCGAACACCGGGGAGCTGTTTTTT.

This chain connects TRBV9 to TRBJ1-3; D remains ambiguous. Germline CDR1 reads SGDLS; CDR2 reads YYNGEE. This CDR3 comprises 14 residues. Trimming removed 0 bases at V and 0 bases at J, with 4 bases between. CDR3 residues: CASSVGSSGNTIYF. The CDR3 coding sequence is TGTGCCAGCAGCGTAGGGTCCTCTGGAAACACCATATATTTT.